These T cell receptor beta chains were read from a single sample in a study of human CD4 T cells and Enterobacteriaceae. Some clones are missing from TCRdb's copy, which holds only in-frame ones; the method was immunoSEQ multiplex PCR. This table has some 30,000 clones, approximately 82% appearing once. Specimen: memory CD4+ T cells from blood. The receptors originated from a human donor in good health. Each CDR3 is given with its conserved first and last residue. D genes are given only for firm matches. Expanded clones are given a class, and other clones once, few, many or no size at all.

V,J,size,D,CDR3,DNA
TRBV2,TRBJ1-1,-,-,CASSVEGHTEAFF,TGTGCCAGCAGTGTTGAGGGGCACACTGAAGCTTTCTTT
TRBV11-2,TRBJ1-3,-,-,CASSPPAGNTIYF,TGTGCCAGCAGCCCTCCGGCTGGAAACACCATATATTTT
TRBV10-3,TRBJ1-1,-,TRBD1,CAIDRGSGTEAFF,TGTGCCATAGACAGGGGATCGGGCACTGAAGCTTTCTTT
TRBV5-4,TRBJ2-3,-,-,CASSLRVADTDTQYF,TGTGCCAGCAGCTTGAGGGTAGCGGACACAGATACGCAGTATTTT
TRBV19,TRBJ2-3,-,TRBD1,CASSVQGTDTQYF,TGTGCCAGTAGTGTACAGGGGACAGATACGCAGTATTTT
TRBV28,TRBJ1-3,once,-,CASSFRNTRGGNTIYF,TGTGCCAGCAGTTTCCGCAATACCAGGGGAGGAAACACCATATATTTT
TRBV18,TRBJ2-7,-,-,CASSPQRDSLAYEQYF,TGTGCCAGCTCACCACAGCGGGACAGCTTGGCCTACGAGCAGTACTTC
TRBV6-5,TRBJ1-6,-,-,CASSYGRDTNSPLHF,TGTGCCAGCAGTTACGGGAGGGATACCAATTCACCCCTCCACTTT
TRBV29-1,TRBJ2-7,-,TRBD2,CSVGLAGSYEQYF,TGCAGCGTTGGACTAGCGGGATCCTACGAGCAGTACTTC
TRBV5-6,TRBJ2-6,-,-,CASSLGFGANVLTF,TGTGCCAGCAGCTTGGGGTTTGGGGCCAACGTCCTGACTTTC
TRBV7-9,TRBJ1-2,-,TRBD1,CASSPPRQGARGYTF,TGTGCCAGCAGCCCCCCGAGACAGGGGGCGCGGGGCTACACCTTC
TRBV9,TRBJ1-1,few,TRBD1,CASSAPTGGVRTEAFF,TGTGCCAGCAGCGCCCCGACAGGGGGGGTTAGAACTGAAGCTTTCTTT
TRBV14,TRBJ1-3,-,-,CASSRGHFGNTIYF,TGTGCCAGCAGCCGGGGCCACTTTGGAAACACCATATATTTT
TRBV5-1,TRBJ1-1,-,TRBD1,CASSFEGAGAEAFF,TGCGCCAGCAGCTTCGAGGGGGCTGGGGCTGAAGCTTTCTTT
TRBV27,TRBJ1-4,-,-,CASSMGGAGSNEKLFF,TGTGCCTCTTCAATGGGGGGTGCAGGGTCTAATGAAAAACTGTTTTTT
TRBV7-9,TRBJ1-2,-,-,CASSFQTDGYTF,TGTGCCAGCAGCTTCCAGACCGACGGCTACACCTTC
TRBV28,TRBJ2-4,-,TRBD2,CASSFSPGGGKNIQYF,TGTGCCAGCAGCTTTTCCCCTGGCGGGGGAAAAAACATTCAGTACTTC
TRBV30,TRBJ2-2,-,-,CAWSRLGAANTGELFF,TGTGCCTGGAGTCGGTTAGGGGCCGCGAACACCGGGGAGCTGTTTTTT
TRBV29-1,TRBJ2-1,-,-,CSVEEMRGNNEQFF,TGCAGCGTTGAAGAAATGAGGGGTAACAATGAGCAGTTCTTC
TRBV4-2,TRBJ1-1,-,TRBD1,CASSRWDSMNTEAFF,TGTGCCAGCAGCCGTTGGGACAGCATGAACACTGAAGCTTTCTTT
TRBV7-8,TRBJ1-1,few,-,CASSLTGPNTEAFF,TGTGCCAGCAGCTTAACAGGGCCGAACACTGAAGCTTTCTTT
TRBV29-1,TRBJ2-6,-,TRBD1,CSVVATGSSGANVLTF,TGCAGCGTTGTCGCGACAGGGAGCTCTGGGGCCAACGTCCTGACTTTC
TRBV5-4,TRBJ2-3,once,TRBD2,CASSGTSGWGTDTQYF,TGTGCCAGCAGCGGAACTAGCGGTTGGGGCACAGATACGCAGTATTTT
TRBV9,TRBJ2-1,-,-,CASKEDRVGVSYNEQFF,TGTGCCAGCAAAGAAGACCGAGTAGGAGTTTCCTACAATGAGCAGTTCTTC
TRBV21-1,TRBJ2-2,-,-,CASIPGDTGELFF,TGTGCCAGCATACCGGGAGACACCGGGGAGCTGTTTTTT
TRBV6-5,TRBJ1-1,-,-,CASRGGPHTEAFF,TGTGCCAGCAGGGGGGGACCTCACACTGAAGCTTTCTTT
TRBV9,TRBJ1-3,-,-,CASSGPASSGNTIYF,TGTGCCAGCAGCGGCCCTGCCAGCTCTGGAAACACCATATATTTT
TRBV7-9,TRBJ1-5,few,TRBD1,CASSPGTGVLQPQHF,TGTGCCAGCAGCCCGGGGACAGGGGTATTGCAGCCCCAGCATTTT
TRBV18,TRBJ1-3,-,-,CASSDRNSGNTIYF,TGTGCCAGCTCAGACAGGAACTCTGGAAACACCATATATTTT
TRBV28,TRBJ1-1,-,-,CASSLLLQGTEAFF,TGTGCCAGCAGTTTACTATTACAGGGAACTGAAGCTTTCTTT
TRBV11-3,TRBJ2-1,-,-,CASSLRLDRDEQFF,TGTGCCAGCAGCCTCCGCCTGGACCGTGATGAGCAGTTCTTC
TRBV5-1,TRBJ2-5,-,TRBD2,CASSLGTSGKLKTQYF,TGCGCCAGCAGCTTGGGGACTAGCGGGAAGTTGAAGACCCAGTACTTC
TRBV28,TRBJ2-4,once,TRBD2,CASSLRPASGVKENIQYF,TGTGCCAGCAGTCTTAGGCCCGCTAGCGGAGTAAAGGAAAACATTCAGTACTTC
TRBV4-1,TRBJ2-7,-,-,CASSQELRQYTYEQYF,TGCGCCAGCAGCCAAGAATTAAGGCAATACACCTACGAGCAGTACTTC
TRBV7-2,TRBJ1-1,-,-,CASSHMAQNTEAFF,TGTGCCAGCAGCCACATGGCGCAGAACACTGAAGCTTTCTTT
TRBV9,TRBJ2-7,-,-,CASSSGPGYEQYF,TGTGCCAGCAGCTCGGGACCCGGCTACGAGCAGTACTTC
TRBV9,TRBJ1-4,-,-,CASSVGTAGGSTNEKLFF,TGTGCCAGCAGCGTTGGGACCGCCGGTGGGTCAACTAATGAAAAACTGTTTTTT
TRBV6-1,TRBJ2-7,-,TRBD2,CASSTGTSGSYEQYF,TGTGCCAGTTCGACCGGGACTAGCGGCTCCTACGAGCAGTACTTC
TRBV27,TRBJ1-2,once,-,CASSLSLGGSGYTF,TGTGCCAGCAGTTTATCCTTGGGGGGAAGTGGCTACACCTTC
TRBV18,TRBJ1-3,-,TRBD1,CASSPRAGGDSGNTIYF,TGTGCCAGCTCGCCGAGGGCAGGGGGCGACTCTGGAAACACCATATATTTT
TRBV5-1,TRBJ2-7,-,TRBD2,CASSWTAGGVYEQYF,TGCGCCAGCAGCTGGACGGCGGGAGGAGTCTACGAGCAGTACTTC
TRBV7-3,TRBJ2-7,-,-,CASSFSPSYEQYF,TGTGCCAGCAGCTTCTCTCCCTCCTACGAGCAGTACTTC
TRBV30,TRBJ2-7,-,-,CAWSGGFPPYEQYF,TGTGCCTGGAGTGGGGGGTTTCCTCCCTACGAGCAGTACTTC
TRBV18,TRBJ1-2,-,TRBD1,CASSPGRGPYGYTF,TGTGCCAGCTCACCAGGCAGGGGGCCGTATGGCTACACCTTC
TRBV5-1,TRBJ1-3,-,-,CASSLGTETGNTIYF,TGCGCCAGCAGCTTGGGTACAGAAACTGGAAACACCATATATTTT
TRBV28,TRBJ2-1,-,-,CASSFNEQFF,TGTGCCAGCAGTTTCAATGAGCAGTTCTTC
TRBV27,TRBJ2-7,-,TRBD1,CASSKTWDRGPYEQYF,TGTGCCAGCAGTAAGACGTGGGACAGGGGTCCCTACGAGCAGTACTTC
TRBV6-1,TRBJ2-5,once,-,CASSEFAGAGRETQYF,TGTGCCAGCAGTGAATTCGCGGGGGCGGGTCGAGAGACCCAGTACTTC
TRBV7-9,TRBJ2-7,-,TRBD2,CASSLATSHEQYF,TGTGCCAGCAGCTTAGCGACTAGCCACGAACAGTACTTC
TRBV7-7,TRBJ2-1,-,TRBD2,CASSLAMVAGNNEQFF,TGTGCCAGCAGCTTAGCGATGGTAGCGGGGAACAATGAGCAGTTCTTC
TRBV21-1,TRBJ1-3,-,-,CASSKEGSGNTIYF,TGTGCCAGCAGCAAAGAGGGCTCTGGAAACACCATATATTTT
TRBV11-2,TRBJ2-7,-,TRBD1,CASSLDMGTGGTYEQYF,TGTGCCAGCAGCTTAGATATGGGGACAGGGGGGACCTACGAGCAGTACTTC
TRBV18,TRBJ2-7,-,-,CASSPYAETYEQYF,TGTGCCAGCTCACCATATGCGGAGACCTACGAGCAGTACTTC